The present T cell receptor (beta chain) was sequenced within a study of T cell changes during pregnancy in multiple sclerosis. This table comes from immunoSEQ multiplex PCR, and its TCRdb copy is limited to in-frame clones, with some not included. Of around 73,000 clones in the sample, approximately 92% are singletons; the top ten hold 2.5% to 3.5%. The V gene end was trimmed by 5 bases and the J gene end by 2 bases; junction bases not matched to a gene: 5. The V gene's germline CDR1 is SGHVS and CDR2 FNYEAQ. The CDR3 is 15 amino acids. This receptor was taken from a female donor in good health, enrolled as a control in a pregnancy study. The V and J genes are TRBV7-6 and TRBJ1-2; 10 bases line up with TRBD1. The sample consisted of peripheral blood, taken in the third trimester of pregnancy. CDR3 sequence reads: CASSPGTGVNYGYTF. CDR3 sequence (DNA): TGTGCCAGCAGCCCGGGGACAGGGGTAAACTATGGCTACACCTTC.